The sequence of this T cell receptor beta chain was determined in a study of cytomegalovirus exposure and HLA in healthy donors. Regarding the study as a whole: It was confirmed in vitro that a few of the CMV-associated chains were specific for CMV antigens.

The CDR3 extends over 15 amino acids. CDR1 is MNHEY and CDR2 is SVGAGI in the germline V gene. After removal of 4 bases from V and 5 bases from J, the junction contained 4 bases not matched to a gene. The PCR ran on 60 Vbeta and 13 Jbeta primers. Sequenced by immunoSEQ multiplex PCR; TCRdb stores in-frame clones only, minus some. The sample lists 150,000 to 200,000 clones, about 88% occurring once. About this clone: Its antigen is unidentified.

This chain joins TRBV6-5 and TRBJ2-5; TRBD2 aligns across 13 bases. The TCR originated in a young woman in good health and CMV-seronegative. The specimen was PBMCs. The chain's CDR3 is CASSSWTSGSETQYF. CDR3 in DNA: TGTGCCAGCAGTTCCTGGACTAGCGGGAGCGAGACCCAGTACTTC.